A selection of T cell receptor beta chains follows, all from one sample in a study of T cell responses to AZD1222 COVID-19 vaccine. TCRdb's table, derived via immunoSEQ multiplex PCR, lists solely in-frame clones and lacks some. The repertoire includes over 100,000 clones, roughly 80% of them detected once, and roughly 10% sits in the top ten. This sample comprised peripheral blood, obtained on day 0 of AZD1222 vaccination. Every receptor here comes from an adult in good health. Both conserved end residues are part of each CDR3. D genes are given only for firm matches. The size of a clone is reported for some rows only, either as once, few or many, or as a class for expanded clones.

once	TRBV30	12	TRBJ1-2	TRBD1	TGTGCCAGGACAGGGGGGACCTATGGCTACACCTTC	CARTGGTYGYTF
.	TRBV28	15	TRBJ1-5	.	TGTGCCAGCAGCTCTCCGAGGGAAGGCAATCAGCCCCAGCATTTT	CASSSPREGNQPQHF
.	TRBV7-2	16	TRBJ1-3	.	TGTGCCAGCAGCTTAGAAGGGGCCGGCTCTGGAAACACCATATATTTT	CASSLEGAGSGNTIYF
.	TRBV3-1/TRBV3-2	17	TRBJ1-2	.	TGTGCCAGCAGCCAAGATCGGGGGATAGGGTGGCGCGGGGGCTACACCTTC	CASSQDRGIGWRGGYTF
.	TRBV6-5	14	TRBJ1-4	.	TGTGCCAGCTCTGTTTCCACTGCTAATGAAAAACTGTTTTTT	CASSVSTANEKLFF
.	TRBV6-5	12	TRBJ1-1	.	TGTGCCAGCAGGTTGCGGAACACTGAAGCTTTCTTT	CASRLRNTEAFF
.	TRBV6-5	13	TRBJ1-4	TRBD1	TGTGCCAGCGCAGGACAGGGCTCCGAAAAACTGTTTTTT	CASAGQGSEKLFF
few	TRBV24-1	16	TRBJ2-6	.	TGTGCCACCAGTGATCGACCGAGCTCTGGGGCCAACGTCCTGACTTTC	CATSDRPSSGANVLTF
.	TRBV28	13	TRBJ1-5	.	TGTGCCAGCATAAGGAGGGGCAATCAGCCCCAGCATTTT	CASIRRGNQPQHF
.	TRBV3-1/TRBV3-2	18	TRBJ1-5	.	TGTGCCAGCAGCCAAGATAAGTTGGGGGCGTCGGGCAATCAGCCCCAGCATTTT	CASSQDKLGASGNQPQHF
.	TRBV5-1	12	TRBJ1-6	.	TGCGCCAGCAGCTTTGGTAATTCACCCCTCCACTTT	CASSFGNSPLHF
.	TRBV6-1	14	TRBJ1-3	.	TGTGCCAGCAGCCCGACCGACTCTGGAAACACCATATATTTT	CASSPTDSGNTIYF
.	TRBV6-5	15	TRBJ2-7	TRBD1	TGTGCCAGCAGTTATAGGGGACAGGGTGTCTCCGAGCAGTACTTC	CASSYRGQGVSEQYF
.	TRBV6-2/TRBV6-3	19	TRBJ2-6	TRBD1	TGTGCCAGCAGCCACCGACAGGGGGCGACGTTCTCTGGGGCCAACGTCCTGACTTTC	CASSHRQGATFSGANVLTF
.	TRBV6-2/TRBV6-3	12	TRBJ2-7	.	TGTGCCAGCAGTTACTGGCTAAACGAGCAGTACTTC	CASSYWLNEQYF
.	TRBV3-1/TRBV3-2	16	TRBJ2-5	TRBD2	TGTGCCAGCAGCCAGACCTCGACTGGGGGAGGGAAGACCCAGTACTTC	CASSQTSTGGGKTQYF
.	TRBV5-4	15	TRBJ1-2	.	TGTGCCAGCAGCTTGGAGATGGGAGGGTCTTATGGCTACACCTTC	CASSLEMGGSYGYTF
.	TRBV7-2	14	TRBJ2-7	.	TGTGCCAGCAGCTTAAGTAGCGGAGGCTACGAGCAGTACTTC	CASSLSSGGYEQYF
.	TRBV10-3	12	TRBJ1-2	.	TGTGCCATCAGGGCTACCAAGTATGGCTACACCTTC	CAIRATKYGYTF
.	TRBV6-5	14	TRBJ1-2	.	TGTGCCAGCACCCAACCAGGGCTGGACTATGGCTACACCTTC	CASTQPGLDYGYTF
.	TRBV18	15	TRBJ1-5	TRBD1	TGTGCCAGCTCACCAGGGACAGGGTCCAATCAGCCCCAGCATTTT	CASSPGTGSNQPQHF
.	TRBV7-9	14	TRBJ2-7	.	TGTGCCAGCAGCTTGATGGACGGTGCCTACGAGCAGTACTTC	CASSLMDGAYEQYF
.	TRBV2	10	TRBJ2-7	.	TGTGCCAGCGGGACCTACGAGCAGTACTTC	CASGTYEQYF
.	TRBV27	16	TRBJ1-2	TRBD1	TGTGCCAGCAGTTTACACGGGACAGGGGGGAACTATGGCTACACCTTC	CASSLHGTGGNYGYTF
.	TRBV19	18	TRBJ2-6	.	TGTGCCAGTAGTGGACCCGGTCCCTCGCTCTCTGGGGCCAACGTCCTGACTTTC	CASSGPGPSLSGANVLTF
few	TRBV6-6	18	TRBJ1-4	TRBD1	TGTGCCAGCAGTCCGGGACAGGGGGCTGTTTGGACTAATGAAAAACTGTTTTTT	CASSPGQGAVWTNEKLFF
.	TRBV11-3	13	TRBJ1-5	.	TGTGCCAGCAACCCGCAGGGAAATCAGCCCCAGCATTTT	CASNPQGNQPQHF
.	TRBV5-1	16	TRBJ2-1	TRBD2	TGCGCCAGCAGCATGACTAGCGGGAGCGCCTACAATGAGCAGTTCTTC	CASSMTSGSAYNEQFF
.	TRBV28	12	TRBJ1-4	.	TGTGCCAGCAGGCACCTACATGAAAAACTGTTTTTT	CASRHLHEKLFF
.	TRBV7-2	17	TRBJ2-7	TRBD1	TGTGCCAGCAGCTTCTTAGGGACAGGGGGTGTCTCGTACGAGCAGTACTTC	CASSFLGTGGVSYEQYF
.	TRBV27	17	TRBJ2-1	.	TGTGCCAGCAGTTTACCCCGGGGAATTCGCTCCTACAATGAGCAGTTCTTC	CASSLPRGIRSYNEQFF
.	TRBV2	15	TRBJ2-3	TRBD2	TGTGCCAGCAGTGATGGGACTAGAATCCCAGATACGCAGTATTTT	CASSDGTRIPDTQYF
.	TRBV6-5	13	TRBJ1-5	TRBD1	TGTGCCAGCAGACAGGGGGCCAATCAGCCCCAGCATTTT	CASRQGANQPQHF
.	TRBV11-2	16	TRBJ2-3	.	TGTGCCAGCAGCTTAGATAATGCGGTACTTGCAGATACGCAGTATTTT	CASSLDNAVLADTQYF
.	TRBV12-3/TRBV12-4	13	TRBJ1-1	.	TGTGCCAGCAGTTTACGGTATGGGGAGCAAGCTTTCTTT	CASSLRYGEQAFF